This TCR beta chain was captured in a study of blood T cell repertoires in COVID-19. At the level of the study: Spain, Italy and the United States supplied samples that represented acute and convalescent COVID-19. In each case, the material was cDNA or gDNA derived from T cells, B-cell-depleted T cells, or PBMCs.

CDR1 is MDHEN and CDR2 is SYDVKM in the germline V gene. The CDR3 runs to 15 residues. The germline V and J ends were trimmed by 6 bases and 0 bases, with 12 bases remaining between them. Authors' data handling: Reference gene primer amplification gave nucleated cell count estimates. Produced via immunoSEQ multiplex PCR; TCRdb's table is partial and in-frame only. The V and J calls and clone size are taken from that table; D and trimming were inferred from the DNA. The table lists roughly 190,000 clones, 85% to 90% of them singletons. The sequencing input was peripheral blood. The TCR sequence derives from a human donor in a cohort sampled during active COVID-19. V is TRBV28 and J is TRBJ2-4, with D perhaps TRBD2 (7 bases). CDR3 amino acids: CASRGGGIAKNIQYF. The CDR3 DNA reads as TGTGCCAGCAGGGGAGGGGGTATAGCCAAAAACATTCAGTACTTC.